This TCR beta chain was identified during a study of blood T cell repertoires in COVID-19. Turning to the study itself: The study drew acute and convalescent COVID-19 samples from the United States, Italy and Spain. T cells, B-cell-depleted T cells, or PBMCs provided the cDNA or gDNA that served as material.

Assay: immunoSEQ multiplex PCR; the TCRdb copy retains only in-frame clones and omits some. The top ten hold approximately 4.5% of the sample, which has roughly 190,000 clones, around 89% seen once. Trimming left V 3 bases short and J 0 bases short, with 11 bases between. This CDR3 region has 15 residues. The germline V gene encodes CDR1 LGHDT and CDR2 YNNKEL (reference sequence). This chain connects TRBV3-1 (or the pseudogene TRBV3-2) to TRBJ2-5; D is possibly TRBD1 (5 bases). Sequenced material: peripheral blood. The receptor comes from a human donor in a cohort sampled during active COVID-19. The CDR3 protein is CASSQGPLHQETQYF. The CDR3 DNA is TGTGCCAGCAGCCAGGGGCCACTACACCAAGAGACCCAGTACTTC.